The 32 T cell receptor beta chains listed next were all sequenced from one sample in a study of T cell clonotyping in hematopoietic cell transplantation. The method was immunoSEQ multiplex PCR; TCRdb's version includes in-frame clones alone and lacks a portion of them. The sample includes tens of thousands of clones, about 90% of them seen just once. Input material: peripheral blood mononuclear cells. The source of these receptors is a woman in her thirties or forties in good health. Some clones in this sample may be carry-over from other donors' samples.

The chain is built from TRBV5-6 and TRBJ1-2, with D unresolved. With 4 bases removed from V and 3 bases from J, the gap between germline ends came to 19 bases. The CDR3 has 16 amino acids. Germline V CDR1 and CDR2: SGHDT, YYEEEE. CDR3 DNA sequence: TGTGCCAGCAGCCCGGGAGGGCGAAGGCCTTACTATGGCTACACCTTC. The encoded protein is CASSPGGRRPYYGYTF.

This chain links TRBV9 with TRBJ2-7; D uncertain. From germline, CDR1 is SGDLS and CDR2 YYNGEE. This CDR3 comprises 14 residues. V shed 1 base and J shed 2 bases, with 10 bases lying between them. The chain's CDR3 is CASSVTDGPYEQYF. The CDR3 DNA reads TGTGCCAGCAGCGTAACCGACGGCCCCTACGAGCAGTACTTC.

The rearrangement links TRBV28 to TRBJ2-7, with unresolved D. The germline V gene encodes CDR1 MDHEN and CDR2 SYDVKM. Trimming took off 6 bases at V and 12 bases at J, with 24 bases between the two ends. The CDR3 length is 14 residues. The CDR3 loop is CASRETLDHVRGYF. CDR3 DNA: TGTGCCAGCAGAGAGACACTTGACCACGTCCGAGGGTACTTC.

The chain recombines TRBV2 with TRBJ2-1, with 7 bases aligning to TRBD2. The CDR3 contains 15 residues. CDR1 is SNHLY, CDR2 FYNNEI, per germline. The V and J ends lost 6 bases and 4 bases, in that order; junction bases with no gene match: 9. The CDR3 loop is CASRVSGALYNEQFF. In DNA form, the CDR3 reads TGTGCCAGCAGGGTCAGCGGGGCACTTTACAATGAGCAGTTCTTC.

The chain recombines TRBV4-3 with TRBJ1-2, with no clear D. The germline V gene encodes CDR1 LGHNA and CDR2 YSLEER. CDR3 length equals 14 residues. V was trimmed by 4 bases and J by 3 bases, leaving 12 bases between them. CDR3 nucleotide sequence: TGCGCCAGCAGCCCGGGCCCGGTTCACTATGGCTACACCTTC. This sequence encodes CASSPGPVHYGYTF.

The chain carries TRBV7-9 and TRBJ2-7; D possibly corresponds to TRBD1 (5 bases). In germline, CDR1 is SEHNR, CDR2 FQNEAQ (reference sequence). This CDR3 has 15 residues. V lost 4 bases and J lost 1, with 14 bases in between. The CDR3 loop reads CASSSLPQGSYEQYF. CDR3 DNA sequence: TGTGCCAGCAGCTCTCTCCCTCAGGGATCCTACGAGCAGTACTTC. Using reference TRBV7-9 and TRBJ2-7 for the parts outside the CDR3, the full variable domain is DTGVSQNPRHKITKRGQNVTFRCDPISEHNRLYWYRQTLGQGPEFLTYFQNEAQLEKSRLLSDRFSAERPKGSFSTLEIQRTEQGDSAMYLCASSSLPQGSYEQYFGPGTRLTVT.

The chain recombines TRBV2 with TRBJ1-1; the D is unclear. Germline CDR1 and CDR2: SNHLY and FYNNEI. CDR3 length: 14 amino acids. V was clipped by 1 base and J by 3 bases, with 9 bases between them. The CDR3, as DNA: TGTGCCAGCAGTGAAGGCAGGAGGGACACTGAAGCTTTCTTT. Encoded protein: CASSEGRRDTEAFF.

V gene TRBV7-3 combines with J gene TRBJ2-7; 7 nucleotides match TRBD2. This CDR3 region has 13 residues. V was clipped by 4 bases and J by 9 bases; unmatched bases: 9. The germline V gene has CDR1 SGHTA and CDR2 FQGTGA. The CDR3 here is CASSSGGRRLQYF. In DNA form, the CDR3 reads TGTGCCAGCAGCTCGGGGGGACGACGACTGCAGTACTTC.

The J gene is TRBJ2-3, the V gene TRBV6-1; D is undetermined. Trimming removed 1 base from V and 2 bases from J, with 13 bases in between. The CDR3 spans 16 residues. Germline V gene data show CDR1 as MNHNS and CDR2 as SASEGT. For the CDR3, the DNA is TGTGCCAGCAGTGAAGGGTATGGGCGGATCACAGATACGCAGTATTTT. Protein sequence: CASSEGYGRITDTQYF.

CDR3 coding DNA: TGTGCCAGCAGTGACGGGGGATACGACTCTGGAAACACCATATATTTT. It is translated as CASSDGGYDSGNTIYF. This chain uses TRBV25-1 with TRBJ1-3, with a weak D call TRBD1 (5 bases). Trimming left V 3 bases short and J 0 bases short, with 12 bases between. The CDR3 loop spans 16 amino acids. Germline V gene lookup returns CDR1 MGHDK and CDR2 SYGVNS. The full variable domain, with the rest looked up from reference TRBV25-1 and TRBJ1-3, is EADIYQTPRYLVIGTGKKITLECSQTMGHDKMYWYQQDPGMELHLIHYSYGVNSTEKGDLSSESTVSRIRTEHFPLTLESARPSHTSQYLCASSDGGYDSGNTIYFGEGSWLTVV.

This rearrangement joins TRBV5-4 to TRBJ2-7; tentative D call: TRBD2 (6 bases). Germline CDR1 is SGHNT and CDR2 is YYREEE (reference sequence). The V end was cut by 4 bases, the J end by 5 bases, with 19 bases between. The CDR3 is made up of 15 amino acids. The CDR3 is CASSPAGAGGDEQYF. As DNA, the CDR3 is TGTGCCAGCAGCCCGGCGGGCGCGGGCGGGGACGAGCAGTACTTC.

The rearrangement links TRBV9 to TRBJ2-5; no reliable D call. Deletions cut 0 bases from V and 0 bases from J, with 12 bases between. Germline assignment: CDR1 SGDLS and CDR2 YYNGEE. This CDR3 is built from 16 residues. Here the CDR3 reads CASSVDAQPYQETQYF. The CDR3 region has the DNA TGTGCCAGCAGCGTAGATGCGCAGCCTTACCAAGAGACCCAGTACTTC. Looking up the rest from reference TRBV9 and TRBJ2-5 gives the full variable domain: DSGVTQTPKHLITATGQRVTLRCSPRSGDLSVYWYQQSLDQGLQFLIQYYNGEERAKGNILERFSAQQFPDLHSELNLSSLELGDSALYFCASSVDAQPYQETQYFGPGTRLLVL.

This chain connects TRBV5-1 to TRBJ1-2; 7 nucleotides agree with TRBD1. This CDR3 region has 13 residues. Trimming cost V 0 bases and J 8 bases; bases outside gene matches: 4. Germline loops: CDR1 SGHRS, CDR2 YFSETQ. The CDR3 coding sequence is TGCGCCAGCAGCTTGGAGGGGGCCGAAGGCTACACCTTC. This gives the protein CASSLEGAEGYTF. Filled out from reference TRBV5-1 and TRBJ1-2, the complete variable domain reads KAGVTQTPRYLIKTRGQQVTLSCSPISGHRSVSWYQQTPGQGLQFLFEYFSETQRNKGNFPGRFSGRQFSNSRSEMNVSTLELGDSALYLCASSLEGAEGYTFGSGTRLTVV.

The chain employs TRBV5-1 and TRBJ1-1; D is ambiguous. Per germline, CDR1 SGHRS and CDR2 YFSETQ. Trimming removed 1 base from V and 4 bases from J, with 8 bases in between. This CDR3 has 13 amino acids. CDR3 DNA: TGCGCCAGCAGCTTGAGTGGCATCACTGAAGCTTTCTTT. It is translated as CASSLSGITEAFF.

The rearrangement links TRBV28 to TRBJ1-3; D call uncertain. Deletions cut 5 bases from V and 0 bases from J, with 14 bases between. CDR3 size: 16 residues. Germline assignment: CDR1 MDHEN and CDR2 SYDVKM. CDR3 sequence: CASSGVAGFSGNTIYF. The CDR3 region has the DNA TGTGCCAGCAGTGGGGTGGCAGGCTTCTCTGGAAACACCATATATTTT.

The chain uses TRBV5-1 and TRBJ1-2; a weak D match, TRBD1 (5 bases). CDR1 and CDR2 (germline): SGHRS, YFSETQ. This CDR3 spans 13 amino acids. V was trimmed by 4 bases and J by 9 bases, leaving 16 bases between them. The CDR3 reads CASSPDNLPSYTF. Written as DNA, the CDR3 is TGCGCCAGCAGCCCGGACAACCTTCCCAGCTACACCTTC.

V gene TRBV5-5 combines with J gene TRBJ2-7; 9 bases are shared with TRBD2. V lost 3 bases and J lost 3; bases outside the gene matches: 7. The CDR3 is 15 amino acids. Per the germline V gene, CDR1 is SGHKS and CDR2 is YYEKEE (reference sequence). CDR3 in amino acids: CASSSIAGEGYEQYF. DNA for the CDR3: TGTGCCAGCAGCTCCATAGCGGGAGAGGGCTACGAGCAGTACTTC.

This clone was detected once. The rearrangement links TRBV21-1 to TRBJ2-7; the D call TRBD2 from the table was never checked on the DNA. TRBV21-1 is assigned pseudogene status. This CDR3 has 13 amino acids. The DNA for the CDR3 is TGTGCCAGCAGCAAAGTGAATAGCTACGAGCAGTACTTC. This gives the protein CASSKVNSYEQYF.

In this sample, this clone turned up once. The rearrangement links TRBV13 to TRBJ2-5; 14 positions match TRBD2. Germline CDR1 is PRHDT and CDR2 is FYEKMQ (reference sequence). This CDR3 region has 17 residues. With V trimmed by 4 bases and J by 4 bases, 8 bases remained unmatched. The DNA of the CDR3 is TGTGCCAGCAGCTACACGACTAGCGGGAGGGCCCGAGAGACCCAGTACTTC. It specifies CASSYTTSGRARETQYF.

This rearrangement joins TRBV28 to TRBJ1-4, with D maybe TRBD1 (5 bases). Trimming took off 6 bases at V and 4 bases at J, with 9 bases between the two ends. Germline V gives CDR1 MDHEN, CDR2 SYDVKM. The CDR3 has 13 residues. DNA for the CDR3: TGTGCCAGCAGAGGGGACCGTAATGAAAAACTGTTTTTT. Protein: CASRGDRNEKLFF.

The chain joins TRBV19 to TRBJ1-1, with no clear D. This CDR3 comprises 14 residues. V was clipped by 3 bases and J by 2 bases, with 10 bases between them. The germline gives CDR1 LNHDA, CDR2 SQIVND (reference sequence). Here the CDR3 reads CASSINSDNTEAFF. The CDR3 region has the DNA TGTGCCAGTAGTATTAACTCCGACAACACTGAAGCTTTCTTT.

This clone was seen just once. This sequence joins TRBV6-1 and TRBJ1-5; no clear D. This CDR3 is 13 amino acids long. V lost 10 bases and J 2 bases, leaving 12 bases between the germline ends. Germline-derived CDR1 and CDR2 are MNHNS and SASEGT. In DNA, the CDR3 is TGTGCCATCCGCCGGGATGGCAATCAGCCCCAGCATTTT. This translates into CAIRRDGNQPQHF.

The J gene is TRBJ2-7, the V gene TRBV19; 12 bases map to TRBD1. The V and J ends lost 5 bases and 7 bases, in that order; junction bases with no gene match: 6. Germline V gene data show CDR1 as LNHDA and CDR2 as SQIVND (reference sequence). The CDR3 runs 14 residues. CDR3 DNA: TGTGCCAGTAGTCCGGGACAGGGGGCGTCTGAGCAGTACTTC. Protein sequence: CASSPGQGASEQYF.

This clone was detected a few times. V and J are TRBV4-3 and TRBJ2-7, with D unresolved. This CDR3 has 15 residues. Per germline, CDR1 LGHNA and CDR2 YSLEER. Trimming removed 6 bases at V and 0 bases at J, with 15 bases between. CDR3 bases: TGCGCCAGCAGTTGGTATAGCACGGGCTCCTACGAGCAGTACTTC. Protein sequence: CASSWYSTGSYEQYF.

The V gene is TRBV7-9, the J gene TRBJ2-2, with 8 bases lining up with TRBD2. In germline, CDR1 is SEHNR, CDR2 FQNEAQ (reference sequence). J was trimmed by 0 bases and V by 3 bases; bases with no gene match: 6. This CDR3 comprises 17 residues. The CDR3 sequence is CASSLGAGGANTGELFF. The CDR3 DNA reads TGTGCCAGCAGCTTGGGGGCGGGAGGAGCGAACACCGGGGAGCTGTTTTTT.

J is TRBJ2-2 and V is TRBV4-1; 8 positions agree with TRBD2. CDR3 length equals 15 residues. V lost 3 bases and J lost 5; bases outside the gene matches: 5. Germline values: CDR1 MGHRA, CDR2 YSYEKL. The CDR3: CASSHQRERTGELFF. The CDR3 region has the DNA TGCGCCAGCAGCCACCAGCGGGAGCGGACCGGGGAGCTGTTTTTT.

This sequence joins TRBV27 and TRBJ1-1, with TRBD1 matching over 8 bases. V lost 4 bases, J lost 6 bases, and 7 bases stayed unmatched. CDR1 is MNHEY and CDR2 is SMNVEV in the germline V gene (reference sequence). The CDR3 contains 14 residues. The CDR3 DNA follows: TGTGCCAGCAGTTCTACAGGGGGGCACCCTGAAGCTTTCTTT. Amino acid sequence: CASSSTGGHPEAFF.

As for this clone: Other DNA sequences in the sample encode the same CDR3. The V call is TRBV10-3, the J call TRBJ1-3; 7 bases align to TRBD1. CDR3 length: 13 residues. The germline V gene has CDR1 ENHRY and CDR2 SYGVKD. Trimming cost V 8 bases and J 0 bases; bases outside gene matches: 1. The CDR3: CAIRDSSGNTIYF. The CDR3 DNA reads as TGTGCCATCCGGGACAGCTCTGGAAACACCATATATTTT.

V gene TRBV5-1 combines with J gene TRBJ1-4, with a weak D call TRBD1 (6 bases). CDR1 and CDR2 (germline): SGHRS, YFSETQ. CDR3 length equals 14 residues. Trimming stripped 6 bases from V and 4 bases from J, with 13 bases between. CDR3 in amino acids: CASTGDRINEKLFF. CDR3 bases: TGCGCCAGCACAGGGGACCGAATTAATGAAAAACTGTTTTTT.

The V call is TRBV7-2, the J call TRBJ1-5, with D perhaps TRBD1 (6 bases). The germline V and J ends were trimmed by 4 bases and 0 bases, with 10 bases remaining between them. The CDR3 runs to 15 residues. Germline V gives CDR1 SGHTA, CDR2 FQGNSA. CDR3 amino acids: CASSYYRDSNQPQHF. DNA of the CDR3: TGTGCCAGCAGCTATTACAGGGATAGCAATCAGCCCCAGCATTTT.

In its sample, this clone was seen once. CDR3 sequence (DNA): TGTGCCAGCAGCTTAGTTCGGGTGGGATCGAACACCGGGGAGCTGTTTTTT. Protein product: CASSLVRVGSNTGELFF. This chain links TRBV7-3 with TRBJ2-2; D ambiguous. Germline values: CDR1 SGHTA, CDR2 FQGTGA. This CDR3 is built from 17 residues. The V end lost 2 bases, the J end lost 0 bases, and 13 bases lay between the germline ends.

This chain links TRBV28 with TRBJ1-2; no firm D call. Germline CDR1 and CDR2: MDHEN and SYDVKM. Trimming removed 6 bases at V and 6 bases at J, with 17 bases between. The CDR3 contains 14 residues. This chain's CDR3 is CASSRGIEADGYTF. In DNA, the CDR3 is TGTGCCAGCAGCCGGGGAATAGAGGCCGATGGCTACACCTTC.